The 27 T cell receptor beta chains listed next were all sequenced from one sample in a study of CD8+CD57+ T cells in acquired aplastic anemia (dated by TCRdb to the late 2010s). TCRdb lists the instrument as Illumina HiSeq 2000. Profiling of TCR beta VDJ combinations and CDR3 sequences used genomic DNA as the template. The public reads were reanalyzed by TCRdb: fastp trimming at Q25, MiXCR alignment, in-frame beta chains only. Records with the same CDR3 protein are collapsed into one entry carrying the most frequent genes and DNA. The sample includes some 200,000 distinct CDR3 sequences, with almost 35% observed a single time. Around 1.1% of the sample goes to the ten largest clones. Specimen: sorted CD4+, CD8+, or CD8+CD57+ T cells (not recorded which) from PBMCs. The receptors derive from a human donor in good health, serving as a control.

This sequence joins TRBV5-1 and TRBJ1-1; D perhaps matches TRBD1 (6 bases). V lost 4 bases to trimming and J lost 5 bases, with 18 bases between them. This CDR3 is 15 amino acids long. Germline V gives CDR1 SGHRS, CDR2 YFSETQ. CDR3 amino acids: CASSVQGREQTEAFF. The DNA of the CDR3 is TGCGCCAGCAGCGTACAGGGACGGGAACAAACTGAAGCTTTCTTT.

About this clonotype: Its ends do not fully match the called genes, so a read error is possible. The chain has TRBV20-1 and TRBJ2-7; either TRBD1 or TRBD2 may fit D (5 bases each). Germline lookup yields CDR1 DFQATT and CDR2 SNEGSKA (reference sequence). This CDR3 region has 15 residues. The CDR3 bases are TGCGGTGCTACCCCACCGGGACGGAGCTCCTACGAGCAGTACTTC. It is translated as CGATPPGRSSYEQYF.

The gene calls are TRBV10-3 and TRBJ1-2, with D perhaps TRBD1 (5 bases). Trimming left V 7 bases short and J 3 bases short, with 6 bases between. Germline V gene data show CDR1 as ENHRY and CDR2 as SYGVKD. This CDR3 spans 11 amino acids. DNA of the CDR3: TGTGCCATCAAAGGGGACTATGGCTACACCTTC. It codes for CAIKGDYGYTF.

This chain links TRBV5-4 with TRBJ2-2, with D possibly matching TRBD1 (5 bases). This CDR3 region has 15 residues. The germline CDR1 and CDR2 sequences are SGHNT and YYREEE (reference sequence). Trimming pared 2 bases from V and 1 base from J, leaving 9 bases between. As DNA, the CDR3 is TGTGCCAGCAGCTTCGACAGCTTGAACACCGGGGAGCTGTTTTTT. It yields the protein CASSFDSLNTGELFF.

This clonotype appeared many times. The chain links TRBV6-1 to TRBJ1-1; D is uncertain. V was shortened by 1 base and J by 1 base, with 7 bases between the two germline ends. Per the germline V gene, CDR1 is MNHNS and CDR2 is SASEGT. CDR3 size: 14 residues. CDR3 sequence reads: CASSEDWRNTEAFF. CDR3 nucleotide sequence: TGTGCCAGCAGTGAAGACTGGAGGAACACTGAAGCTTTCTTT.

Remarks on this clonotype: A read error is possible here, since a much larger clone lies one base away. As the CDR3 is not closed by the conserved phenylalanine or tryptophan, this likely results from a read error. This chain uses TRBV7-7 with TRBJ2-7, with D possibly called TRBD1 or TRBD2 (7 bases each). CDR3 size: 16 residues. With 5 bases removed from V and 7 bases from J, the gap between germline ends came to 24 bases. Per germline, CDR1 SSHAT and CDR2 FNYEAQ (reference sequence). The CDR3 loop is CASSTGGGGSIEEQYL. In DNA, the CDR3 is TGTGCCAGCAGCACCGGAGGGGGCGGGAGTATAGAGGAGCAGTACCTC.

At least ten counts were recorded for this clonotype. The chain links TRBV5-1 to TRBJ2-3; tentatively, D is TRBD1 (6 bases). Germline V gene sequence: CDR1 SGHRS, CDR2 YFSETQ. CDR3 length: 13 residues. The germline V and J ends were trimmed by 3 bases and 3 bases, with 8 bases remaining between them. The CDR3 protein is CASSYGTTDTQYF. The CDR3 bases are TGCGCCAGCAGCTACGGGACAACAGATACGCAGTATTTT.

This clonotype was observed many times. The chain recombines TRBV20-1 with TRBJ2-1; D might be TRBD2 (6 bases). Germline V gives CDR1 DFQATT, CDR2 SNEGSKA (reference sequence). V shed 3 bases and J shed 5 bases, with 11 bases lying between them. This CDR3 spans 13 amino acids. CDR3 nucleotide sequence: TGCAGTGCTAGTCGTAGCGGTAACAATGAGCAGTTCTTC. Amino acid sequence: CSASRSGNNEQFF.

Note on this clonotype: Sequence at one end of the junction differs from germline and may be a read error. The chain couples TRBV11-1 to TRBJ2-1, with D tentatively TRBD2 (6 bases). The CDR3 is made up of 19 amino acids. Germline assignment: CDR1 SGHAT and CDR2 FQDESV (reference sequence). Written as DNA, the CDR3 is TGTGCCAGCAGCTTATCCCGGACTAAATCGACCTACTACAACAATGAGCAGTCCTTC. Translation gives CASSLSRTKSTYYNNEQSF.

J is TRBJ1-6 and V is TRBV7-2, with D perhaps matching TRBD1 (5 bases). The CDR3 sequence is 12 residues long. Germline loops: CDR1 SGHTA, CDR2 FQGNSA. The V and J ends lost 6 bases and 9 bases respectively, with 9 bases between them. The CDR3 DNA is TGTGCCAGCAGGGTTGGGGGTTCACCCCTCCACTTT. This translates into CASRVGGSPLHF.

Here the CDR3 DNA reads TGCAGTGCTAGAGTGGGGGGGAGGAGAGACATGAACACTGAAGCTTTCTTT. As protein: CSARVGGRRDMNTEAFF. The chain has TRBV20-1 and TRBJ1-1, with D possibly TRBD1 on 5 matching bases. The germline gives CDR1 DFQATT, CDR2 SNEGSKA (reference sequence). V gave up 1 base and J gave up 0 bases, with 18 bases separating them. The CDR3 extends over 17 amino acids.

The gene calls are TRBV7-2 and TRBJ2-7, with 7 bases lining up with TRBD1. CDR1 SGHTA and CDR2 FQGNSA come from the germline V gene. V lost 2 bases to trimming and J lost 5 bases; unmatched junction nucleotides: 6. The CDR3 is 14 residues long. In DNA, the CDR3 is TGTGCCAGCAGCTTAATAGGGACAGCCCACGAGCAGTACTTC. Protein: CASSLIGTAHEQYF.

The sample holds a few counts of this clonotype. The chain couples TRBV19 to TRBJ2-1; 12 positions match TRBD2. The junction had 14 bases not matched to a gene; V was cut back by 5 bases and J by 0 bases. The CDR3 runs to 20 residues. Germline V gene lookup returns CDR1 LNHDA and CDR2 SQIVND (reference sequence). CDR3 DNA sequence: TGTGCCAGTAGTGCCTCCGGGACTAGCGGGTATCAGGGCTCCTACAATGAGCAGTTCTTC. Its translation is CASSASGTSGYQGSYNEQFF.

This clonotype was detected many times. In DNA, the CDR3 is TGTGCCAGCAGCTTAGGAACGCACACTGAAGCTTTCTTT. Its translation: CASSLGTHTEAFF. The rearrangement joins TRBV7-2 to TRBJ1-1; D gene unclear. From germline, CDR1 is SGHTA and CDR2 FQGNSA. CDR3 length equals 13 residues. Between the trimmed V and J ends, which lost 1 base and 3 bases, there was a span of 6 bases.

This clonotype was seen many times. The chain employs TRBV9 and TRBJ1-1; no clear D gene. With 1 base removed from V and 3 bases from J, the gap between germline ends came to 13 bases. This CDR3 has 15 residues. The germline V gene has CDR1 SGDLS and CDR2 YYNGEE. This CDR3 reads CASSVMSWTDTEAFF. The CDR3 region has the DNA TGTGCCAGCAGCGTAATGTCGTGGACCGACACTGAAGCTTTCTTT.

The CDR3 sequence: CASSPRATGELFF. The DNA of the CDR3 is TGTGCCAGCAGCCCCCGGGCTACCGGGGAGCTGTTTTTT. The chain couples TRBV2 to TRBJ2-2; D call uncertain. CDR1 is SNHLY, CDR2 FYNNEI, per germline. CDR3 length equals 13 residues. Trimming pared 6 bases from V and 5 bases from J, leaving 10 bases between.

This clonotype appeared many times. The chain carries TRBV11-2 and TRBJ1-6; D is unclear. The CDR3 loop spans 14 amino acids. Trimming pared 5 bases from V and 7 bases from J, leaving 12 bases between. CDR1 and CDR2 (germline): SGHAT, FQNNGV. CDR3 amino acids: CASSRTAKNSPLHF. CDR3 nucleotide sequence: TGTGCCAGCAGCCGGACGGCGAAAAATTCACCCCTCCACTTT.

V gene TRBV19 combines with J gene TRBJ1-1; D is ambiguous. The V gene's germline CDR1 is LNHDA and CDR2 SQIVND (reference sequence). This CDR3 contains 15 residues. V lost 6 bases to trimming and J lost 6 bases, with 20 bases between them. The CDR3: CASRGMYESEAEAFF. The DNA for the CDR3 is TGTGCCAGTAGAGGTATGTATGAATCGGAGGCTGAAGCTTTCTTT.

This clonotype was seen a few times. This rearrangement joins TRBV19 to TRBJ1-6; D is ambiguous. With 11 bases removed from V and 8 bases from J, the gap between germline ends came to 19 bases. The CDR3 runs 14 residues. CDR1 LNHDA and CDR2 SQIVND come from the germline V gene (reference sequence). CDR3 nucleotides: TGTGCCCGTCAATCCGGACGGGAGGATTCACCCCTCCACTTT. Protein: CARQSGREDSPLHF.

There are many counts of this clonotype. The chain has TRBV7-2 and TRBJ1-2, with D possibly TRBD1 on 6 matching bases. The germline V and J ends were trimmed by 11 bases and 3 bases, with 10 bases remaining between them. Germline values: CDR1 SGHTA, CDR2 FQGNSA. This CDR3 has 11 residues. CDR3 in DNA: TGTGCCTCAAACAGGGACTATGGCTACACCTTC. Translating gives CASNRDYGYTF.

V usage is TRBV7-3 and J usage is TRBJ2-3, with TRBD2 matching over 9 bases. CDR1 and CDR2 from the germline V gene are SGHTA and FQGTGA. V trimming: 5 bases; J trimming: 0 bases; junction bases outside the gene matches: 3. CDR3 length: 15 residues. CDR3 in amino acids: CASSRAGGSTDTQYF. CDR3 DNA: TGTGCCAGCAGCCGAGCGGGGGGAAGCACAGATACGCAGTATTTT.

This clonotype was seen at least ten times. The CDR3 nucleotides are TGTGCCAGCAGCTCGGCAGGGGGATCCATGAACACTGAAGCTTTCTTT. Amino acids: CASSSAGGSMNTEAFF. The chain links TRBV5-4 to TRBJ1-1; 7 bases fit TRBD1. This CDR3 has 16 residues. The V segment lost 3 bases and the J segment 0 bases; nucleotides outside the gene matches: 8. Germline V gene data show CDR1 as SGHNT and CDR2 as YYREEE (reference sequence).

The CDR3 is CASSLVGSAGSPLHF. The CDR3 DNA follows: TGCGCCAGCAGCTTGGTAGGGTCGGCGGGCTCACCCCTCCACTTT. V usage is TRBV5-1 and J usage is TRBJ1-6; D unclear. This CDR3 comprises 15 residues. The germline V gene encodes CDR1 SGHRS and CDR2 YFSETQ. V lost 0 bases and J lost 10, with 14 bases in between.

As to this clonotype: This could be a read error, since a much larger clone is one nucleotide away. The chain joins TRBV7-2 to TRBJ1-1; D unclear. Germline values: CDR1 SGHTA, CDR2 FQGNSA. CDR3 size: 16 residues. Trimming took off 0 bases at V and 1 base at J, with 12 bases between the two ends. The CDR3, as DNA: TGTGCCAGCAGCTTAGCGTTGGGAGTTACGAACACTGAAGCTTTCTTT. Translated: CASSLALGVTNTEAFF.

This clonotype has only one observation. Given a much more abundant clone one base away, this may be a read error. The J gene is TRBJ1-2, the V gene TRBV4-1; no clear D gene. The CDR3 sequence is 14 residues long. CDR1 is MGHRA, CDR2 YSYEKL, per germline. The CDR3 sequence is CPSSQEASTYGYTF. The CDR3 DNA sequence: TGCCCCAGCAGCCAAGAGGCGAGTACCTATGGCTACACCTTC.

As concerns this clonotype: The junction shows a germline mismatch at one end, possibly a read error. The chain joins TRBV10-3 to TRBJ2-7, with D perhaps given as TRBD1 or TRBD2 (5 bases each). This CDR3 is built from 15 residues. Germline-derived CDR1 and CDR2 are ENHRY and SYGVKD. The CDR3 region has the DNA TGTGCCAGCAGTTCCAGGGAGAGGGCTGGCTACGAGCAGTACTTC. Protein product: CASSSRERAGYEQYF.

This clonotype was observed at least ten times. The CDR3 nucleotides are TGTGCCAGCAGACGACTAGTCGGCCACGAGCAGTACTTC. Translating gives CASRRLVGHEQYF. V is TRBV6-1 and J is TRBJ2-7; TRBD2 is a possible D gene (6 bases). Germline CDR1 reads MNHNS; CDR2 reads SASEGT. CDR3 length: 13 amino acids. V was shortened by 6 bases and J by 5 bases, with 14 bases between the two germline ends.